This T cell receptor beta chain was profiled in a study of T cells in Graves' hyperthyroidism and ophthalmopathy. Study background: Sampling of peripheral blood happened at initial diagnosis, prior to any treatment. Whole-study results and caveats: The model anticipated ophthalmopathy a median about 6.5 months pre-onset. Most clonotypes that expanded in the thyroid above 0.001 also showed up in blood.

Amplification targeted TCR beta CDR3 regions from RNA transcripts. Researchers ran a first-round RT-PCR on the TCR CDR3 using the HTBI primer set. TCRdb re-analysed the multiplex PCR reads in MiXCR, keeping a single row per CDR3 protein. The sample lists almost 500,000 distinct CDR3 sequences; about 20% were seen once. This clonotype was detected many times. Its target is not known. Germline values: CDR1 SNHLY, CDR2 FYNNEI. Trimming took off 4 bases at V and 8 bases at J, with 15 bases between the two ends. The CDR3 runs 14 residues. PBMCs stemmed from approximately 9.1 ml fresh peripheral blood. The chain is built from TRBV2 and TRBJ2-1; D remains unclear. The sample was blood. The receptor was isolated from a woman between 65 and 79 years old with Graves' ophthalmopathy. The CDR3 DNA reads TGTGCCAGCAGTGGCCTAGTACTCCCTGATGAGCAGTTCTTC. As protein: CASSGLVLPDEQFF.